Below are 13 T cell receptor beta chains sequenced from a single sample in a study of radiation and T cells in renal cell carcinoma. Measured with immunoSEQ multiplex PCR; TCRdb has only the in-frame clones, and not every one. This sample has just over 95,000 clones, with 84% found just once. As for time point: blood 4 weeks post-SBRT, at nephrectomy. As to treatment: 15 Gy SBRT to primary tumor, nephrectomy 4 weeks later. The sequenced sample was blood, obtained from a patient whose treatment included radiotherapy and nephrectomy. These receptors originate from a man aged 55 to 70 with renal cell carcinoma.

J is TRBJ2-7 and V is TRBV6-5; 8 bases fit TRBD1. Per the germline V gene, CDR1 is MNHEY and CDR2 is SVGAGI. This CDR3 spans 13 amino acids. The V gene end was trimmed by 5 bases and the J gene end by 6 bases; junction bases not matched to a gene: 6. The CDR3 region has the DNA TGTGCCAGCAGTCTGACAGGGGTGAGCGAGCAGTACTTC. This sequence encodes CASSLTGVSEQYF.

CDR3 nucleotides: TGTGCCAGCAGTTCCCGGATGGCCCCCTCCTACAATGAGCAGTTCTTC. Its translation: CASSSRMAPSYNEQFF. The J gene is TRBJ2-1, the V gene TRBV2, with no clear D. Trimming removed 5 bases at V and 0 bases at J, with 14 bases between. The CDR3 consists of 16 residues. CDR1 and CDR2 (germline): SNHLY, FYNNEI.

As to this clone: The same CDR3 is also encoded by other DNA sequences in this sample. The chain carries TRBV6-1 and TRBJ2-3; D is ambiguous. V gave up 4 bases and J gave up 0 bases, with 5 bases separating them. The CDR3 sequence is 13 residues long. The germline gives CDR1 MNHNS, CDR2 SASEGT. CDR3 nucleotides: TGTGCCAGCAGTGTCATTAGCACAGATACGCAGTATTTT. The encoded protein is CASSVISTDTQYF.

The gene calls are TRBV5-4 and TRBJ2-5, with TRBD2 matching 9 bases. The CDR3 is 17 residues long. The V and J ends lost 1 base and 3 bases, in that order; junction bases with no gene match: 10. Germline CDR1 reads SGHNT; CDR2 reads YYREEE (reference sequence). CDR3 sequence: CASSLPILAGVEETQYF. The DNA of the CDR3 is TGTGCCAGCAGCTTGCCGATCTTAGCGGGAGTGGAAGAGACCCAGTACTTC. Based on the CDR3 plus reference TRBV5-4 and TRBJ2-5, the full variable domain is ETGVTQSPTHLIKTRGQQVTLRCSSQSGHNTVSWYQQALGQGPQFIFQYYREEENGRGNFPPRFSGLQFPNYSSELNVNALELDDSALYLCASSLPILAGVEETQYFGPGTRLLVL.

The CDR3 nucleotides are TGTGCCAGCAGCCTCGGGACAGGGCGAAACACCTTC. Protein product: CASSLGTGRNTF. This sequence joins TRBV5-8 and TRBJ1-2; 9 positions match TRBD1. Looked up from germline, CDR1 is SGHTS and CDR2 is YDEGEE. This CDR3 contains 12 residues. The trim removed 4 bases at V and 12 bases at J, leaving 7 bases unmatched.

The chain is built from TRBV7-2 and TRBJ1-2, with unresolved D. This CDR3 has 15 amino acids. Trimming pared 5 bases from V and 2 bases from J, leaving 15 bases between. Germline CDR1 reads SGHTA; CDR2 reads FQGNSA. CDR3 DNA: TGTGCCAGCAGCCTGGTCCCCGGGCAGAACTATGGCTACACCTTC. It specifies CASSLVPGQNYGYTF.

This chain links TRBV9 with TRBJ1-2; maybe TRBD1 (5 bases). V gave up 0 bases and J gave up 4 bases, with 16 bases separating them. The CDR3 is 16 residues long. Germline lookup yields CDR1 SGDLS and CDR2 YYNGEE. As DNA, the CDR3 is TGTGCCAGCAGCGTAGGGCCCGACAGTACAGGCTATGGCTACACCTTC. It translates to CASSVGPDSTGYGYTF. The whole variable domain, filled in from reference TRBV9 and TRBJ1-2, reads DSGVTQTPKHLITATGQRVTLRCSPRSGDLSVYWYQQSLDQGLQFLIQYYNGEERAKGNILERFSAQQFPDLHSELNLSSLELGDSALYFCASSVGPDSTGYGYTFGSGTRLTVV.

This clone has a single count. The chain uses TRBV5-6 and TRBJ2-7; TRBD1 agrees at 9 bases. J was trimmed by 4 bases and V by 0 bases; bases with no gene match: 5. The CDR3 spans 15 residues. The germline CDR1 and CDR2 sequences are SGHDT and YYEEEE. The CDR3: CASSLGGTGLYEQYF. CDR3 coding DNA: TGTGCCAGCAGCTTGGGAGGGACAGGGTTATACGAGCAGTACTTC. Supplemented by reference TRBV5-6 and TRBJ2-7, the full variable domain reads DAGVTQSPTHLIKTRGQQVTLRCSPKSGHDTVSWYQQALGQGPQFIFQYYEEEERQRGNFPDRFSGHQFPNYSSELNVNALLLGDSALYLCASSLGGTGLYEQYFGPGTRLTVT.

The V gene is TRBV30, the J gene TRBJ2-3; 12 bases agree with TRBD2. Germline assignment: CDR1 GTSNPN and CDR2 SVGIG (reference sequence). The J segment lost 5 bases and the V segment lost 0 bases, leaving 12 bases of the junction unmatched. The CDR3 spans 18 residues. The CDR3 here is CAWSVSWTSGNRGDTQYF. The CDR3 DNA sequence: TGTGCCTGGAGTGTATCTTGGACTAGCGGGAATAGGGGAGATACGCAGTATTTT. Variable domain in full (rest from reference TRBV30 and TRBJ2-3): SQTIHQWPATLVQPVGSPLSLECTVEGTSNPNLYWYRQAAGRGLQLLFYSVGIGQISSEVPQNLSASRPQDRQFILSSKKLLLSDSGFYLCAWSVSWTSGNRGDTQYFGPGTRLTVL.

The J gene is TRBJ2-7, the V gene TRBV6-5; D remains unclear. With 7 bases removed from V and 2 bases from J, the gap between germline ends came to 15 bases. Germline V CDR1 and CDR2: MNHEY, SVGAGI. This CDR3 contains 14 residues. This chain's CDR3 is CASKRTAGTYEQYF. The CDR3, as DNA: TGTGCCAGCAAACGGACCGCTGGGACCTACGAGCAGTACTTC.

This clone has a single count. The chain has TRBV7-2 and TRBJ2-4; 9 bases map to TRBD1. CDR1 SGHTA and CDR2 FQGNSA come from the germline V gene. This CDR3 is built from 15 residues. J gave up 8 bases and V 1 base, and 6 bases lay outside the gene matches. The CDR3 reads CASSLDRGLFHIQYF. The CDR3 DNA sequence: TGTGCCAGCAGCTTAGACAGGGGGCTTTTTCACATTCAGTACTTC.

The chain uses TRBV15 and TRBJ2-3, with TRBD1 matching 7 bases. The CDR3 runs to 15 residues. Germline V gene data show CDR1 as LNHNV and CDR2 as YYDKDF (reference sequence). The V gene end was trimmed by 0 bases and the J gene end by 1 base; junction bases not matched to a gene: 1. CDR3 residues: CATSRDGQGTDTQYF. CDR3 DNA sequence: TGTGCCACCAGCAGAGATGGACAGGGCACAGATACGCAGTATTTT.

This clone was picked up one time. V and J are TRBV5-1 and TRBJ2-2; D might be TRBD1 (5 bases). The CDR3 spans 13 residues. V was clipped by 5 bases and J by 6 bases, with 11 bases between them. Germline loops: CDR1 SGHRS, CDR2 YFSETQ. The chain's CDR3 is CASRQGDPGELFF. DNA of the CDR3: TGCGCCAGCAGGCAGGGCGATCCCGGGGAGCTGTTTTTT.